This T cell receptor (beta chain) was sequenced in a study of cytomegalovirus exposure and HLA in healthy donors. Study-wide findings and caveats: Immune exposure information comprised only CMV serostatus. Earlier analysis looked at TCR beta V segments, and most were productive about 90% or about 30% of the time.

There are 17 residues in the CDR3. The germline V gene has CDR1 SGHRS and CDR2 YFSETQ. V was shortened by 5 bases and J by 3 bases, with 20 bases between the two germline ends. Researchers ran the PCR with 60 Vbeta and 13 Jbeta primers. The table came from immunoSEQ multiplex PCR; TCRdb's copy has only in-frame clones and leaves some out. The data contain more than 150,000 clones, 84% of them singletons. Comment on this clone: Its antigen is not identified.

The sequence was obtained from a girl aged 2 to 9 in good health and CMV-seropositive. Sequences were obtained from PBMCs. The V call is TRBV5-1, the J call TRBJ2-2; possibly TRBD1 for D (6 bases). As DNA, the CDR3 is TGCGCCAGCAGTTCCCGGTACCGGGACACTGACACCGGGGAGCTGTTTTTT. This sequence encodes CASSSRYRDTDTGELFF.